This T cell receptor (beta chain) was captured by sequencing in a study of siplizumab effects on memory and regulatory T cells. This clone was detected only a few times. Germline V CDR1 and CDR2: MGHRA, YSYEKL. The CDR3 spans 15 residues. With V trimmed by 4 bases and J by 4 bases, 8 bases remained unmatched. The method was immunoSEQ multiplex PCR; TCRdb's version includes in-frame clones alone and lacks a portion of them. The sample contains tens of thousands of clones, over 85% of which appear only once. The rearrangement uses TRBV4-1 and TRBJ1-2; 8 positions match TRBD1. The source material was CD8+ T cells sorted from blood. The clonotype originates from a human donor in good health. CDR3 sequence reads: CASSPGQALGYGYTF. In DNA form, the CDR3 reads TGCGCCAGCAGCCCGGGACAGGCCCTCGGCTATGGCTACACCTTC.